Following are 11 T cell receptor beta chains from one sample sequenced in a study. TCRdb redid the calling of the 5' RACE reads with MiXCR, one entry per CDR3 protein. The sample lists roughly 57,000 distinct CDR3 sequences; around 21% were seen once. Tregs were sorted as CD4+CD25+CD127-/low cells. What was sequenced was tumor-infiltrating Tregs sorted from the breast tumor. These receptors came from a female donor with breast cancer.

This clonotype was seen repeatedly, ten times or more. J is TRBJ2-5 and V is TRBV5-1, with no clear D. V lost 3 bases to trimming and J lost 5 bases, with 20 bases between them. This CDR3 comprises 16 residues. Germline CDR1 is SGHRS and CDR2 is YFSETQ. CDR3 DNA sequence: TGCGCCAGCAGCTATGGGGTGGCCTTCGAAGGGGAGACCCAGTACTTC. Translated, it gives CASSYGVAFEGETQYF. The complete variable domain, with remaining parts taken from reference TRBV5-1 and TRBJ2-5, reads KAGVTQTPRYLIKTRGQQVTLSCSPISGHRSVSWYQQTPGQGLQFLFEYFSETQRNKGNFPGRFSGRQFSNSRSEMNVSTLELGDSALYLCASSYGVAFEGETQYFGPGTRLLVL.

This clonotype has a handful of counts. The chain links TRBV7-2 to TRBJ1-5, with D unresolved. V gave up 6 bases and J gave up 6 bases, with 18 bases separating them. The CDR3 consists of 15 residues. Germline V lookup: CDR1 SGHTA, CDR2 FQGNSA. The CDR3 DNA reads as TGTGCCAGCAGTCCGGGTGGGTGCGAGGGTCAGCCCCAGCATTTT. It is translated as CASSPGGCEGQPQHF. Together with reference TRBV7-2 and TRBJ1-5, the CDR3 gives the full variable domain: GAGVSQSPSNKVTEKGKDVELRCDPISGHTALYWYRQSLGQGLEFLIYFQGNSAPDKSGLPSDRFSAERTGGSVSTLTIQRTQQEDSAVYLCASSPGGCEGQPQHFGDGTRLSIL.

J is TRBJ2-5 and V is TRBV20-1; D perhaps matches TRBD1 (5 bases). Deletions cut 6 bases from V and 5 bases from J, with 22 bases between. This CDR3 region has 15 residues. Germline CDR1 DFQATT, CDR2 SNEGSKA (reference sequence). The CDR3 bases are TGCAGTGCCCATTCTAGGGGCGAGAGCACCGAGACCCAGTACTTC. Residues: CSAHSRGESTETQYF.

As DNA, the CDR3 is TGTGCCAGCAGCTCAGGGACAAATTACGAGCAGTACTTC. It yields the protein CASSSGTNYEQYF. The chain couples TRBV11-3 to TRBJ2-7; tentative D call: TRBD1 (6 bases). Germline V gene lookup returns CDR1 SGHNT and CDR2 YENEEA. There are 13 residues in the CDR3. Trimming cost V 4 bases and J 4 bases, with 11 bases left between them.

Only a few counts were recorded for this clonotype. This sequence joins TRBV7-9 and TRBJ1-6; D not certain. V shed 2 bases and J shed 14 bases, with 13 bases lying between them. The CDR3 contains 13 residues. Germline V gene data show CDR1 as SEHNR and CDR2 as FQNEAQ (reference sequence). As DNA, the CDR3 is TGTGCCAGCAGCTTAACGGAGGAGACGGCCCTCCACTTT. It translates to CASSLTEETALHF. The variable domain in full, completed from reference TRBV7-9 and TRBJ1-6, reads DTGVSQNPRHKITKRGQNVTFRCDPISEHNRLYWYRQTLGQGPEFLTYFQNEAQLEKSRLLSDRFSAERPKGSFSTLEIQRTEQGDSAMYLCASSLTEETALHFGNGTRLTVT.

The genes are TRBV7-2 and TRBJ1-2; 11 bases align to TRBD1. This CDR3 has 14 amino acids. V shed 5 bases and J 6 bases; nucleotides not matched to a gene: 5. The germline V gene encodes CDR1 SGHTA and CDR2 FQGNSA. The CDR3 DNA sequence: TGTGCCAGCAGCACCTGGACAGGGGGCGATGGCTACACCTTC. Residues: CASSTWTGGDGYTF.

This clonotype was counted many times. The chain recombines TRBV24-1 with TRBJ2-1; 8 nucleotides agree with TRBD2. V lost 6 bases, J lost 1 base, and 4 bases stayed unmatched. The CDR3 contains 15 residues. CDR1 is KGHDR, CDR2 SFDVKD, per germline. CDR3 amino acids: CATSLSGASYNEQFF. Written as DNA, the CDR3 is TGTGCCACCAGTCTTAGCGGGGCATCCTACAATGAGCAGTTCTTC.

The sample holds many counts of this clonotype. V is TRBV7-3 and J is TRBJ1-1; possible D gene TRBD1, 6 bases. Trimming took 1 base from V and 1 from J, leaving 10 bases between them. Per germline, CDR1 SGHTA and CDR2 FQGTGA. This CDR3 region has 15 residues. DNA for the CDR3: TGTGCCAGCAGCTTAAGCCCAGGGGCGAACACTGAAGCTTTCTTT. Its protein product is CASSLSPGANTEAFF.

The J gene is TRBJ2-2, the V gene TRBV20-1; TRBD2 matches at 11 bases. The CDR3 length is 16 residues. The germline CDR1 and CDR2 sequences are DFQATT and SNEGSKA (reference sequence). J lost 8 bases, V lost 7 bases, and 15 bases had no gene match. The DNA of the CDR3 is TGCAGTGTCAGCCCTTTAGGGACTAGCGGCGGTGGGGAGCTGTTTTTT. This encodes CSVSPLGTSGGGELFF.

This clonotype was seen only a few times. This chain connects TRBV6-5 to TRBJ1-6; D call uncertain. The CDR3 consists of 15 residues. V lost 2 bases and J 2 bases, leaving 7 bases between the germline ends. The germline CDR1 and CDR2 sequences are MNHEY and SVGAGI. The DNA for the CDR3 is TGTGCCAGCAGTTACGGGCAGGCCTATAATTCACCCCTCCACTTT. Translated: CASSYGQAYNSPLHF.

As concerns this clonotype: This sequence may be a read error, since a much larger clone differs from it by one base. J is TRBJ1-2 and V is TRBV7-2; D is undetermined. Germline values: CDR1 SGHTA, CDR2 FQGNSA. Trimming shortened V by 6 bases and J by 3 bases, and 14 bases separated the two germline ends. The CDR3 runs to 14 residues. The CDR3 reads CASSLYQEHYGYTF. The CDR3 DNA follows: TGTGCCAGCAGTCTTTATCAGGAACACTATGGCTACACCTTC.